Shown below are 8 T cell receptor beta chains from a single sample sequenced in a study of blood T cell repertoires in COVID-19. Assay: immunoSEQ multiplex PCR; the TCRdb copy retains only in-frame clones and omits some. The table shows tens of thousands of clones, with approximately 89% occurring only once. Sequencing was carried out using peripheral blood. The receptors were gathered from a woman older than 75 with active COVID-19.

This sequence joins TRBV28 and TRBJ2-7, with 7 bases that match TRBD1. Per germline, CDR1 MDHEN and CDR2 SYDVKM. J lost 5 bases, V lost 5 bases, and 9 bases had no gene match. This CDR3 spans 14 amino acids. CDR3: CASSMTGFVHEQYF. The CDR3 coding sequence is TGTGCCAGCAGTATGACAGGGTTTGTCCACGAGCAGTACTTC. The whole variable domain, filled in from reference TRBV28 and TRBJ2-7, reads DVKVTQSSRYLVKRTGEKVFLECVQDMDHENMFWYRQDPGLGLRLIYFSYDVKMKEKGDIPEGYSVSREKKERFSLILESASTNQTSMYLCASSMTGFVHEQYFGPGTRLTVT.

The sample holds a few counts of this clone. V usage is TRBV6-2 or TRBV6-3 and J usage is TRBJ2-7; 8 bases agree with TRBD2. The CDR3 runs 15 residues. With V trimmed by 6 bases and J by 5 bases, 12 bases remained unmatched. The germline gives CDR1 MNHEY, CDR2 SVGEGT. CDR3 DNA: TGTGCCAGCAGGCCTCACCGGGACGGGGGGGACGAGCAGTACTTC. Encoded protein: CASRPHRDGGDEQYF.

The rearrangement uses TRBV5-8 and TRBJ2-7, with 13 bases aligning to TRBD2. This CDR3 is built from 15 residues. CDR1 is SGHTS, CDR2 YDEGEE, per germline. Trimming cost V 4 bases and J 5 bases; bases outside gene matches: 6. The CDR3 bases are TGTGCCAGCAGCCAACTAGCGGGAGGGCCAGACGAGCAGTACTTC. Protein product: CASSQLAGGPDEQYF.

The chain recombines TRBV15 with TRBJ2-3, with 9 bases that match TRBD2. Germline V gene sequence: CDR1 LNHNV, CDR2 YYDKDF (reference sequence). The CDR3 extends over 15 amino acids. With 3 bases clipped from V and 1 base from J, the junction kept 2 bases outside the gene matches. DNA of the CDR3: TGTGCCACCAGCAGGGCTAGCGGGGGCACAGATACGCAGTATTTT. Its translation is CATSRASGGTDTQYF.

Notes on this clone: This sample also contains other DNA sequences that code for the same CDR3. The rearrangement joins TRBV4-1 to TRBJ2-7, with 10 positions matching TRBD2. This CDR3 region has 15 residues. V lost 1 base to trimming and J lost 2 bases; unmatched junction nucleotides: 2. Germline CDR1 and CDR2: MGHRA and YSYEKL. CDR3: CASSQGLAGAYEQYF. In DNA form, the CDR3 reads TGCGCCAGCAGCCAAGGACTAGCGGGTGCCTACGAGCAGTACTTC.

The gene calls are TRBV5-1 and TRBJ1-1; a possible D gene is TRBD1 (6 bases). Per germline, CDR1 SGHRS and CDR2 YFSETQ. Trimming stripped 3 bases from V and 3 bases from J, with 12 bases between. The CDR3 has 14 residues. In DNA, the CDR3 is TGCGCCAGCAGCTGGAGGGGGGGCGACACTGAAGCTTTCTTT. This encodes CASSWRGGDTEAFF.

The J gene is TRBJ2-5, the V gene TRBV6-6; weak D call: TRBD1 (5 bases). The CDR3 is made up of 14 amino acids. V lost 2 bases, J lost 7 bases, and 14 bases lay in between. CDR1 is MNHNY, CDR2 SVGAGI, per germline (reference sequence). In nucleotides, the CDR3 is TGTGCCAGCAGTTACGACAGTAGCAGGCGGACCCAGTACTTC. Protein product: CASSYDSSRRTQYF.

This rearrangement joins TRBV20-1 to TRBJ2-5, with TRBD1 matching 7 bases. Germline CDR1 reads DFQATT; CDR2 reads SNEGSKA (reference sequence). This CDR3 is 11 amino acids long. After removal of 5 bases from V and 7 bases from J, the junction contained 4 bases not matched to a gene. The DNA of the CDR3 is TGCAGTGCTGACAGGGATGGGACCCAGTACTTC. It yields the protein CSADRDGTQYF.